The 7 T cell receptor beta chains reported below all come from one sample, sequenced in a study of blood T cell repertoires in COVID-19. Only in-frame clones appear in the TCRdb table, and some are missing; sequencing was by immunoSEQ multiplex PCR. This sample carries approximately 170,000 clones, 80% to 90% of them seen once, and the ten largest clones take roughly 9.8%. Sequencing was performed on peripheral blood. These receptors were collected from a woman aged 55-70 years with COVID-19, enrolled during active disease.

The chain has TRBV10-3 and TRBJ2-7, with D possibly matching TRBD2 (5 bases). V was cut by 3 bases and J by 0 bases, with 12 bases left in between. CDR3 length: 15 amino acids. Germline-derived CDR1 and CDR2 are ENHRY and SYGVKD. The CDR3 DNA is TGTGCCATCAGTGATACGGGATCCGCCTCCTACGAGCAGTACTTC. Translated, it gives CAISDTGSASYEQYF.

The chain uses TRBV5-1 and TRBJ1-6; D possibly corresponds to TRBD1 (5 bases). The CDR3 sequence is 16 residues long. Looked up from germline, CDR1 is SGHRS and CDR2 is YFSETQ. Trimming took 1 base from V and 5 from J, leaving 13 bases between them. CDR3 nucleotide sequence: TGCGCCAGCAGCTTGAGGGTAGCACAGGATAATTCACCCCTCCACTTT. The encoded protein is CASSLRVAQDNSPLHF.

The chain is built from TRBV6-5 and TRBJ2-4, with TRBD1 identical over 8 bases. Germline V lookup: CDR1 MNHEY, CDR2 SVGAGI. The CDR3 sequence is 14 residues long. V shed 5 bases and J 4 bases; nucleotides not matched to a gene: 4. CDR3 coding DNA: TGTGCCAGCAGTAACCGGGACAGGAAAAACATTCAGTACTTC. Its translation: CASSNRDRKNIQYF.

The rearrangement uses TRBV28 and TRBJ1-1, with D uncertain. Trimming shortened V by 1 base and J by 0 bases, and 9 bases separated the two germline ends. The germline CDR1 and CDR2 sequences are MDHEN and SYDVKM. CDR3 length: 15 amino acids. CDR3 sequence: CASSLLRRVNTEAFF. CDR3 in DNA: TGTGCCAGCAGTTTATTAAGGAGGGTGAACACTGAAGCTTTCTTT.

The V call is TRBV9, the J call TRBJ1-6; 8 nucleotides agree with TRBD1. J lost 2 bases, V lost 2 bases, and 6 bases had no gene match. This CDR3 has 17 residues. CDR1 and CDR2 (germline): SGDLS, YYNGEE. DNA for the CDR3: TGTGCCAGCAGCGTCTTCGACAGGGGCGCCTATAATTCACCCCTCCACTTT. It specifies CASSVFDRGAYNSPLHF.

This chain links TRBV6-5 with TRBJ2-5; TRBD1 matches at 9 bases. Germline V gene lookup returns CDR1 MNHEY and CDR2 SVGAGI. V was clipped by 10 bases and J by 5 bases; unmatched bases: 8. This CDR3 has 13 amino acids. CDR3 amino acids: CATRTGGEETQYF. The CDR3 DNA reads as TGTGCCACCAGAACAGGGGGCGAGGAGACCCAGTACTTC.

J is TRBJ2-1 and V is TRBV6-5; D is undetermined. Germline V gene data show CDR1 as MNHEY and CDR2 as SVGAGI. The CDR3 totals 13 residues. The V and J ends lost 0 bases and 8 bases respectively, with 8 bases between them. In nucleotides, the CDR3 is TGTGCCAGCAGTTACTCTCTGGCATATGAGCAGTTCTTC. It is translated as CASSYSLAYEQFF.